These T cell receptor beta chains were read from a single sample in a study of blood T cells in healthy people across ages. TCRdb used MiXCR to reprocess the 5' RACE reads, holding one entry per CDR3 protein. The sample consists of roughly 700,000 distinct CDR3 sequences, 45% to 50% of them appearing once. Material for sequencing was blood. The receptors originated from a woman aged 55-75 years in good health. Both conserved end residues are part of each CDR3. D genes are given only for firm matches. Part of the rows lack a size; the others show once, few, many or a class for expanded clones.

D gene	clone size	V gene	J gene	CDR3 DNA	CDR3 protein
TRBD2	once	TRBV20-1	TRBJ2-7	TGCAGTGCTAGTGGGGCTAGCGGGAGAGACAACAATGAGCAGTACTTC	CSASGASGRDNNEQYF
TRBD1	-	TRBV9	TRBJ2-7	TGTGCCAGCGGAAGGGGACAGGGGGTCCTGGGGTCCTACGAGCAGTACTTC	CASGRGQGVLGSYEQYF
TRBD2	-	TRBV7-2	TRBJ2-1	TGTGCCAGCAGCTTAAGCGGGAGCGCCGGGTTTGAGCAGTTCTTC	CASSLSGSAGFEQFF
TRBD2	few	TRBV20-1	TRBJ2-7	TGCAGTGCTAGCCCCCCCTATAGCGGGAGGGATTACTGGTACGAGCAGTACTTC	CSASPPYSGRDYWYEQYF
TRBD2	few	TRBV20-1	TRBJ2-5	TGCAGTGCTCCGGACGGGCGGGAGGGAGAAGAGACCCAGTACTTC	CSAPDGREGEETQYF
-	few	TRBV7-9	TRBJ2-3	TGTGCCAGCAGCACCCGGAGTCTCCCCACAGATACGCAGTATTTT	CASSTRSLPTDTQYF
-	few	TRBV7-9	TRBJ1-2	TGTGCCAGCAGCCGTCAGGGGTCGGGCTACACCTTC	CASSRQGSGYTF
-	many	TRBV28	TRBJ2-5	TGTGCCAGCAGGATTACAGGACAAGAGACCCAGTACTTC	CASRITGQETQYF
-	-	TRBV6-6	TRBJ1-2	TGTGCCAGCAGTTACTCAAGTTTATTATCGGGCTACACCTTC	CASSYSSLLSGYTF
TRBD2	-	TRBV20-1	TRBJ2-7	TGCAGTGCCGGGGGGTGGACTCGCGATGAGCAGTACTTC	CSAGGWTRDEQYF
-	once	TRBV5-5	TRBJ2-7	TGTGCCAGCAGCCTCTTTCTCTACGAGCAGTACTTC	CASSLFLYEQYF
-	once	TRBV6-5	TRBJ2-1	TGTGCCAGCAGTTACTCCGGCGGGGACTACAATGAGCAGTTCTTC	CASSYSGGDYNEQFF
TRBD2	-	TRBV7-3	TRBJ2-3	TGTGCCAGCAGCAAGGGACTAGCGGGAAATACGCAGTATTTT	CASSKGLAGNTQYF
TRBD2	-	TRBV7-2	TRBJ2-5	TGTGCCAGCAGCTTAATGACTAGCGGGGACCACACCCAGTACTTC	CASSLMTSGDHTQYF
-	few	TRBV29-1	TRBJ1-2	TGCAGCGTTAGCTATGGCTACACCTTC	CSVSYGYTF
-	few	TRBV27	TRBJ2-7	TGTGCCAGCAGTCGACCTCGTGGTGGCTCCTACGAGCAGTACTTC	CASSRPRGGSYEQYF
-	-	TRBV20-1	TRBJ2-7	TGCAGTGCTAGAGTCGGGGACGGGGGCCCTTACGAGCAGTACTTC	CSARVGDGGPYEQYF
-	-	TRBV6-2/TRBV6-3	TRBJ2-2	TGTGCCAGCAGTTCTGTCTTCGGGACCCGATACACCGGGGAGCTGTTTTTT	CASSSVFGTRYTGELFF
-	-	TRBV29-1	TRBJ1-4	TGCAGCGTTGTGGCGGGCAGGGATGAAAAACTGTTTTTT	CSVVAGRDEKLFF
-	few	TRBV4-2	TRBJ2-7	TGTGCCAGCAGCCAAGTTCCACAAACACCACTCTACGAGCAGTACTTC	CASSQVPQTPLYEQYF
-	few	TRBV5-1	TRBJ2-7	TGCGCCAGCAGCTTGGCGGGGAGCCGAGTCTACGAGCAGTACTTC	CASSLAGSRVYEQYF
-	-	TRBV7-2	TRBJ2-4	TGTGCCAGCAGGCCGCAGGGGAACATTCAGTACTTC	CASRPQGNIQYF
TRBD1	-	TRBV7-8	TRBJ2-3	TGTGCCAGCAGGTCAAGACCGGGACAGGGGGCAGTAGATACGCAGTATTTT	CASRSRPGQGAVDTQYF
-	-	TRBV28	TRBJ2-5	TGTGCCAGCAACTATCGGGGGTGGTACCAAGAGACCCAGTACTTC	CASNYRGWYQETQYF
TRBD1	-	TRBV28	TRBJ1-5	TGTGCCAGCAGTGAGGGAGACAGGGGCCGGGGTCGGCCCCAGCATTTT	CASSEGDRGRGRPQHF
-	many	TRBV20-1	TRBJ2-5	TGCAGTGCCAGTGCGGGACAGCAAGAGACCCAGTACTTC	CSASAGQQETQYF
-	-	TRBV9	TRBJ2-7	TGTGCCAGCAGCCCCCACAGGGTAGGGTACGAGCAGTACTTC	CASSPHRVGYEQYF
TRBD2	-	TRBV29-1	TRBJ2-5	TGCAGCGTTGGGACTAGCGAAGAGACCCAGTACTTC	CSVGTSEETQYF
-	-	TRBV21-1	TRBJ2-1	TGTGCCAGCAGCAGAGTGAGGGGCTTTTCAAATGAGCAGTTCTTC	CASSRVRGFSNEQFF
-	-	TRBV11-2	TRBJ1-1	TGTGCCAGCAGCTTAGAGGTGGAGGGCACTGAAGCTTTCTTT	CASSLEVEGTEAFF
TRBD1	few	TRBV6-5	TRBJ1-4	TGTGCCAGCAGTGACAGGGGGCTGGATGAAAAACTGTTTTTT	CASSDRGLDEKLFF
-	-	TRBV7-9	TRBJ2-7	TGTGCCAGCAGCTTAGTAACCTACGAGCAGTACTTC	CASSLVTYEQYF
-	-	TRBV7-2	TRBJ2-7	TGTGCCAGCAGCTCCGCGAGTCCGGACATTTACGAGCAGTACTTC	CASSSASPDIYEQYF
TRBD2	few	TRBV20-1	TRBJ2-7	TGCAGTGCGCCTCCTAGCGGGCGCTACGAGCAGTACTTC	CSAPPSGRYEQYF
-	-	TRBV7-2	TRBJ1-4	TGTGCCAGCAGCCTTAGGGGCAGACAATTGCAAACTAATGAAAAACTGTTTTTT	CASSLRGRQLQTNEKLFF
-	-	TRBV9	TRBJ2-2	TGTGCCAGCAGCCGTCGACAGAGCACCGGGGAGCTGTTTTTT	CASSRRQSTGELFF
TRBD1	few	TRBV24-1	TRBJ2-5	TGTGCCACCAGTGATTTGAATGCAGGGGGCGCAGCAGAGACCCAGTACTTC	CATSDLNAGGAAETQYF
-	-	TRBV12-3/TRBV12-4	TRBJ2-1	TGTGCCAGCACCTTAGAGGATTGGCGCAATGAGCAGTTCTTC	CASTLEDWRNEQFF
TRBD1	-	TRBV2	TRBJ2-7	TGTGCCAGCAGAACCGGGACAGGCCTGGACAATGAGCAGTACTTC	CASRTGTGLDNEQYF
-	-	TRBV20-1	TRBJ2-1	TGCAGTGCTAGAGATCAGGCTTACTACTCCTACAATGAGCAGTTCTTC	CSARDQAYYSYNEQFF
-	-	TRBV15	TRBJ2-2	TGTGCCACCAGCAGAGATATGGCTCCAGCGAACACCGGGGAGCTGTTTTTT	CATSRDMAPANTGELFF
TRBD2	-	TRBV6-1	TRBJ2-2	TGTGCCAGCGGGAGACCACTAGCGGCCATGAACACCGGGGAGCTGTTTTTT	CASGRPLAAMNTGELFF
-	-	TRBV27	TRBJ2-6	TGTGCCAGCAGTTTGTCGGGCAGGGGGGTACTTGGGGCCAACGTCCTGACTTTC	CASSLSGRGVLGANVLTF
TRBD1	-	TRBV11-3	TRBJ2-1	TGTGCCAGCAGCTTGACAGGGATCCAGTTCTTC	CASSLTGIQFF
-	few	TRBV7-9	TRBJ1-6	TGTGCCAGCAGCTTAGGTGTCGATAATTCACCCCTCCACTTT	CASSLGVDNSPLHF
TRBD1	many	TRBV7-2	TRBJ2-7	TGTGCCAGCAGCTTCCGGGACAGGGGCTACGAGCAGTACTTC	CASSFRDRGYEQYF
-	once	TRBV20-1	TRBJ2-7	TGCAGTGCTAGAGCACATCAAGGGGACCCTTACGAGCAGTACTTC	CSARAHQGDPYEQYF
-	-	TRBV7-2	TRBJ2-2	TGTGCCAGCAGGTTAAGAGGAGTAGCTACCGGGGAGCTGTTTTTT	CASRLRGVATGELFF
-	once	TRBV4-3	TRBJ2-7	TGCACCAGCAGCCAAGCGAACAGGCCATACGAGCAGTACTTC	CTSSQANRPYEQYF
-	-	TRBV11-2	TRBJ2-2	TGTGCCAGCAGCTTAGGAACAGGTCAAATCGGGGAGCTGTTTTTT	CASSLGTGQIGELFF
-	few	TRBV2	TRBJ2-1	TGTGCCAGCAGGGTTCTTGGTGAGCAGTTCTTC	CASRVLGEQFF
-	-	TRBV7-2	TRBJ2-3	TGTGCCAGCAGCTTCAGGAACGCAGATACGCAGTATTTT	CASSFRNADTQYF
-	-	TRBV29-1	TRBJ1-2	TGCAGCGTTGCGTCCGGTTGGGGTGGCTACACCTTC	CSVASGWGGYTF
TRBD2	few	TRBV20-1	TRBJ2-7	TGCAGTGCTAACTGGGCTAGCGGATCCTACGAGCAGTACTTC	CSANWASGSYEQYF
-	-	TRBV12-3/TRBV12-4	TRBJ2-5	TGTGCCAGCAGGGTCCGGGAGAAGTCGGAGCAGTACTTC	CASRVREKSEQYF